These T cell receptor beta chains were read from a single sample in a study of esophageal squamous cell carcinoma under preoperative chemotherapy. In TCRdb, the PCR reads were re-called with MiXCR into one record per CDR3 protein. Of roughly 13,000 distinct CDR3 sequences in the sample, under 65% were seen once. The sample was taken from a patient given preoperative chemotherapy. The source of these receptors is a human donor with esophageal squamous cell carcinoma. The donor label of this sample is uncertain. The CDR3 runs from the conserved cysteine through the conserved F or W. A D gene is named only where the DNA matches it firmly. Not every row has a clone size; where given, it reads once, few, many or a size class.

V,D,J,size,DNA,CDR3
TRBV12-3/TRBV12-4,TRBD2,TRBJ2-2,NA,TGTGCCAGCAGCCTTAGCGGGTACACCGGGGAGCTGTTTTTT,CASSLSGYTGELFF
TRBV6-1,TRBD2,TRBJ2-3,many,TGTGCCAGCAGTGAAGCGCTAGCGGGAGCAGATACGCAGTATTTT,CASSEALAGADTQYF
TRBV6-2/TRBV6-3,NA,TRBJ2-4,NA,TGTGCCAGCAGTTATCCGGAAAAAGGGCAAGATACGCAGTACTTC,CASSYPEKGQDTQYF
TRBV25-1,NA,TRBJ2-7,once,TGTGCCAGCAGTTCAGGACAGAACTACGAGCAGTACTTC,CASSSGQNYEQYF
TRBV7-2,NA,TRBJ1-1,few,TGTGCCAGCAGCTTATTTGAAAACACTGAAGCTTTCTTT,CASSLFENTEAFF
TRBV6-1,NA,TRBJ2-5,NA,TGTGCCAGCAAAGTAGGGGGGAACCCAGATACGCAGTACTTC,CASKVGGNPDTQYF
TRBV12-3/TRBV12-4,TRBD2,TRBJ2-3,NA,TGTGCCAGCAGTCCACTAGCGGTGAGCACAGATACGCAGTATTTT,CASSPLAVSTDTQYF
TRBV7-8,NA,TRBJ2-5,NA,TGTGCCATCAGGGGTCTCCAAGAGACCCAGTACTTC,CAIRGLQETQYF
TRBV6-6,NA,TRBJ2-7,large,TGTGCCAGCGGCCGGGACTGGGTTGCCTACGAGCAGTACTTC,CASGRDWVAYEQYF
TRBV10-1,NA,TRBJ2-3,NA,TGCGCCAGCAGTGAGGGGCGGGGAGCCACAAATACGCAGTATTTT,CASSEGRGATNTQYF
TRBV6-1,TRBD1,TRBJ2-3,NA,TGTGCCAGCGGGGGAACAGGGGGAGGAGGCACAGATACCCAGTATTTC,CASGGTGGGGTDTQYF
TRBV11-2,NA,TRBJ2-1,many,TGTGCCAGCAGGTCCGGGACTTCCACCTACAATGAGCAGTTCTTC,CASRSGTSTYNEQFF
TRBV6-1,NA,TRBJ2-1,NA,TGTGCCAGCAGTGAAAGCGGAGGGCTCTCCTACAATGAGCAGTTCTTC,CASSESGGLSYNEQFF
TRBV7-6,TRBD1,TRBJ2-1,medium-sized,TGTGCCAGCAGCGTAGGGGGTGTAGGGGGCTACGAGCAGTTCTTC,CASSVGGVGGYEQFF
TRBV10-3,TRBD1,TRBJ2-5,NA,TGTGCCACCGACCGGACAGGGAAAGAGACCCAGTACTTC,CATDRTGKETQYF
TRBV6-1,NA,TRBJ1-3,many,TGTGCCAGCAGTGAATCTCGCAGGGCAGATGGAAACACCATATATTTT,CASSESRRADGNTIYF
TRBV6-1,TRBD2,TRBJ2-1,many,TGTGCCAGCAGGCGGACTAGCGGCTCCTACAATGAGCAGTTCTTC,CASRRTSGSYNEQFF
TRBV6-1,TRBD2,TRBJ2-3,NA,TGTGCCAGCAGTGAATTGGGGGGGAGCGACAAAGATACGCAGTATTTT,CASSELGGSDKDTQYF
TRBV6-1,TRBD2,TRBJ2-7,once,TGTGCCAGCAGTGAAGTTCCGGCGGGGGGGGCCACAGATACGCAGTACTTC,CASSEVPAGGATDTQYF
TRBV12-3/TRBV12-4,NA,TRBJ2-3,NA,TGTGCCAGCAGGGGGGTATATGGCCCAGAGACGCAGTATTTT,CASRGVYGPETQYF
TRBV25-1,NA,TRBJ2-1,medium-sized,TGTGCCAGCAGTGTTTTAGGGTTGGATGAGCAGTTCTTC,CASSVLGLDEQFF
TRBV7-2,TRBD2,TRBJ2-1,many,TGTGCCAGCAGCTCCGGGGGGTACTCCCAAGAGACCCAGTTCTTC,CASSSGGYSQETQFF
TRBV6-1,NA,TRBJ2-2,medium-sized,TGTGCCAGCAGTGAAGCCCTACGCGGGGGCGCCGACGGGGAGCTGTTTTTT,CASSEALRGGADGELFF
TRBV10-3,TRBD2,TRBJ2-1,NA,TGTGCCACTTACGCCAGGGGTCCCCAGACTAGCGGAAAATACAATGAGCAGTTCTTC,CATYARGPQTSGKYNEQFF
TRBV6-1,TRBD1,TRBJ2-1,NA,TGTGCCAGCAGTGACAGGGGGAAAAACGGTGAGCAGTTTTTT,CASSDRGKNGEQFF
TRBV6-1,NA,TRBJ2-1,NA,TGTGCCAGCAGTGAAGGGACATCAAGTGAAAGGGAGTTCTTC,CASSEGTSSEREFF
TRBV6-1,NA,TRBJ2-3,NA,TGTGCCAGCACCGTAGGGGGTTGGGGCAAAGATACGCAGTATTTT,CASTVGGWGKDTQYF
TRBV6-6,NA,TRBJ2-1,medium-sized,TGTGCCAGCAGTTACTCGAAGTGGGCGACAAGAGAACAGTTCTTC,CASSYSKWATREQFF
TRBV6-1,NA,TRBJ2-2,NA,TGTGCCAGCAGTGAGGGCTGGGCGAACAGCGGGGAGCTGTTTTTT,CASSEGWANSGELFF
TRBV6-1,NA,TRBJ2-7,NA,TGTACCAGCAAACTCCTTGGACAGAGAGACTACGAGCAGTACTTC,CTSKLLGQRDYEQYF
TRBV6-1,NA,TRBJ2-4,NA,TGTGCCAGCGGTGAGGGGACGAGCGGCAAAAACACGCAGTACTTC,CASGEGTSGKNTQYF
TRBV6-1,NA,TRBJ2-2,NA,TGTGCCAGTAGCCACGGGGATGCGAGCACCGGGGAGCAGTTTTTT,CASSHGDASTGEQFF